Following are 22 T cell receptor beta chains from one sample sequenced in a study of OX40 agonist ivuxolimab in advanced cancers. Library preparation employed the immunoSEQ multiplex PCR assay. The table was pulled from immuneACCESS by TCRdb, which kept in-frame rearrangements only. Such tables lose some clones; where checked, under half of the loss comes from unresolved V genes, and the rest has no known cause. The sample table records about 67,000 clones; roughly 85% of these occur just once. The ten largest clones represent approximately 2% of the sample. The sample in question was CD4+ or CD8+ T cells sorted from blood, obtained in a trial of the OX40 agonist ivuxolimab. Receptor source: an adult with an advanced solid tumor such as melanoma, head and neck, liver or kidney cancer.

CDR3 in amino acids: CASRQQGPIDGYTF. In DNA, the CDR3 is TGTGCCAGCAGGCAACAGGGACCGATCGATGGCTACACCTTC. This chain connects TRBV28 to TRBJ1-2; TRBD1 is a possible D gene (6 bases). The length of the CDR3 is 14 residues. Germline V CDR1 and CDR2: MDHEN, SYDVKM. Trimming removed 6 bases at V and 6 bases at J, with 17 bases between.

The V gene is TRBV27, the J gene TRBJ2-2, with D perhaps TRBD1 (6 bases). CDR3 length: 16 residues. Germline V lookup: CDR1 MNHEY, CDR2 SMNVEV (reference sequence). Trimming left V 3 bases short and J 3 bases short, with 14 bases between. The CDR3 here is CASSFLSAGDTGELFF. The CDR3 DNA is TGTGCCAGCAGTTTTTTATCGGCAGGGGACACCGGGGAGCTGTTTTTT.

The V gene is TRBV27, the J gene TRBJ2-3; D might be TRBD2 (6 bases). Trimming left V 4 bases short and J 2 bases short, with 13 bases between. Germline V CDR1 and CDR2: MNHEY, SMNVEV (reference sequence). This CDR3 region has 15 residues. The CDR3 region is CASSSYRRDTDTQYF. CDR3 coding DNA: TGTGCCAGCAGTTCCTACAGGAGGGACACAGATACGCAGTATTTT.

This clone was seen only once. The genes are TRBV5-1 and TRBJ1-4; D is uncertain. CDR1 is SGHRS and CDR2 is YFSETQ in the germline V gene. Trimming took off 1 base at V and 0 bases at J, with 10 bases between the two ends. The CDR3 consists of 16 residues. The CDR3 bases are TGCGCCAGCAGCTTGACGGTCCGTTCAACTAATGAAAAACTGTTTTTT. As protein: CASSLTVRSTNEKLFF. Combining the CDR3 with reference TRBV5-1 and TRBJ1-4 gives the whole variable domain KAGVTQTPRYLIKTRGQQVTLSCSPISGHRSVSWYQQTPGQGLQFLFEYFSETQRNKGNFPGRFSGRQFSNSRSEMNVSTLELGDSALYLCASSLTVRSTNEKLFFGSGTQLSVL.

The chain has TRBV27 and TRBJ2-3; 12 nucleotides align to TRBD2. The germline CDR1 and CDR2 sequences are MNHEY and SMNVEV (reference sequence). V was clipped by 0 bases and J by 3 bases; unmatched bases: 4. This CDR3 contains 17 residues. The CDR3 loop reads CASSLSSSGGATDTQYF. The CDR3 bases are TGTGCCAGCAGTTTATCGTCTAGCGGGGGGGCAACAGATACGCAGTATTTT.

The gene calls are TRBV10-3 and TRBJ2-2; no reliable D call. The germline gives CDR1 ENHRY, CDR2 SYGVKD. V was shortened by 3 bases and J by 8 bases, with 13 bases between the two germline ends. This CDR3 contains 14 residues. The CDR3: CAISDPRIGGELFF. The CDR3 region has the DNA TGTGCCATCAGTGACCCTCGAATCGGGGGGGAGCTGTTTTTT.

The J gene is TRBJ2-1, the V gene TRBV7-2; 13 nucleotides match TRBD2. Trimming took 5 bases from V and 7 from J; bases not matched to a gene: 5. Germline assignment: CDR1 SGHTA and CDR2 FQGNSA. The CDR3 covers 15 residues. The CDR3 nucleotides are TGTGCCAGCAGCGACCGGACTAGCGGGAGTAATGAGCAGTTCTTC. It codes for CASSDRTSGSNEQFF. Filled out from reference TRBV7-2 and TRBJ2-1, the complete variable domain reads GAGVSQSPSNKVTEKGKDVELRCDPISGHTALYWYRQSLGQGLEFLIYFQGNSAPDKSGLPSDRFSAERTGGSVSTLTIQRTQQEDSAVYLCASSDRTSGSNEQFFGPGTRLTVL.

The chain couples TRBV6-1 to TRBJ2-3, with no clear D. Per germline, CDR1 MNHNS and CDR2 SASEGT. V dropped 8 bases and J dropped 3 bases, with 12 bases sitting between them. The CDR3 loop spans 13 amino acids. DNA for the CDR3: TGTGCCAGCCAGCCGATCGGGACAGATACGCAGTATTTT. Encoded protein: CASQPIGTDTQYF.

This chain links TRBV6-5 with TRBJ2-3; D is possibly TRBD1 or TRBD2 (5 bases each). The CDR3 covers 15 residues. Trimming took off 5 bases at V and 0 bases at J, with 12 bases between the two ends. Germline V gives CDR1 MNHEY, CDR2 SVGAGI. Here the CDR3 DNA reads TGTGCCAGCAGTCCACGGGGCCTGAGCACAGATACGCAGTATTTT. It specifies CASSPRGLSTDTQYF.

CDR3 sequence (DNA): TGTGCCAGCAGCTCGTACGGGATCAGAGGGAGCACGGGTAGCTATGGCTACACCTTC. This sequence encodes CASSSYGIRGSTGSYGYTF. This chain uses TRBV7-3 with TRBJ1-2; the D is unclear. Germline V gene sequence: CDR1 SGHTA, CDR2 FQGTGA. The CDR3 runs 19 residues. V was trimmed by 4 bases and J by 4 bases, leaving 28 bases between them.

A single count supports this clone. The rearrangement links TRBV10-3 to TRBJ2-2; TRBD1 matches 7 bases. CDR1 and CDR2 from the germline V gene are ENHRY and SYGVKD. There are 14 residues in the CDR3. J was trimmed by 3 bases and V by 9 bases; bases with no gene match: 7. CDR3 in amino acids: CAIKDRADTGELFF. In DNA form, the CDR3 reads TGTGCCATTAAAGACAGGGCGGACACCGGGGAGCTGTTTTTT.

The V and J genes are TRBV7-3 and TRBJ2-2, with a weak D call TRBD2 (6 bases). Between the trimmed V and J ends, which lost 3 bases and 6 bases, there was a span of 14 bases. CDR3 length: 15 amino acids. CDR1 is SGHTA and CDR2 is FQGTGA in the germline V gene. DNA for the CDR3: TGTGCCAGCAGCTTCCGGGACTCCCTGGCCGGGGAGCTGTTTTTT. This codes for CASSFRDSLAGELFF.

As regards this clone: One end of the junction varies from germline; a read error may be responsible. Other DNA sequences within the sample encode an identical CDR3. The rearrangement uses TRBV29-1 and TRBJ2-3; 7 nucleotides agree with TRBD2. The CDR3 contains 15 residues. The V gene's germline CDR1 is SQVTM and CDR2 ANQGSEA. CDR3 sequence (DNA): TGTAGTGGGTGTTGGCGGGAGAGGGGAACAGATACGCAGTATTTT. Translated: CSGCWRERGTDTQYF.

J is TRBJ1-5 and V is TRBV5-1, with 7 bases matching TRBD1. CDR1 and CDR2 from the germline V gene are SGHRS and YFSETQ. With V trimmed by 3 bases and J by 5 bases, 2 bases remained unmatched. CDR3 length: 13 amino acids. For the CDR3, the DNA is TGCGCCAGCAGCTACGGGACAGATCAGCCCCAGCATTTT. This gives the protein CASSYGTDQPQHF.

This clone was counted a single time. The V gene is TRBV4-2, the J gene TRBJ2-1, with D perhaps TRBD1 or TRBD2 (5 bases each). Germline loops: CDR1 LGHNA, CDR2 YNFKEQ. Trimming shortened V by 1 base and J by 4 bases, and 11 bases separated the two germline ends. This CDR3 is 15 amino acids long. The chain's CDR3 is CASSQGRGDYNEQFF. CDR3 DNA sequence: TGTGCCAGCAGCCAAGGCCGAGGGGATTACAATGAGCAGTTCTTC.

In DNA, the CDR3 is TGTGCCAGCAGCTACGTTAGCGGGGCCCCCTACGAGCAGTACTTC. Amino acid sequence: CASSYVSGAPYEQYF. The V call is TRBV7-2, the J call TRBJ2-7, with 8 bases aligning to TRBD2. The CDR3 has 15 residues. The V gene's germline CDR1 is SGHTA and CDR2 FQGNSA. The J segment lost 2 bases and the V segment lost 4 bases, leaving 7 bases of the junction unmatched. The full variable domain, its missing parts supplied by reference TRBV7-2 and TRBJ2-7, is GAGVSQSPSNKVTEKGKDVELRCDPISGHTALYWYRQSLGQGLEFLIYFQGNSAPDKSGLPSDRFSAERTGGSVSTLTIQRTQQEDSAVYLCASSYVSGAPYEQYFGPGTRLTVT.

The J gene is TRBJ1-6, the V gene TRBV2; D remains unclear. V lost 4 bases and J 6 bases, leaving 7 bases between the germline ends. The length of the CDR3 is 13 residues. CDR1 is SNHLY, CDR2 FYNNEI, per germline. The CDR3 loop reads CASSVQSNSPLHF. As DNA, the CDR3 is TGTGCCAGCAGTGTACAGTCTAATTCACCCCTCCACTTT.

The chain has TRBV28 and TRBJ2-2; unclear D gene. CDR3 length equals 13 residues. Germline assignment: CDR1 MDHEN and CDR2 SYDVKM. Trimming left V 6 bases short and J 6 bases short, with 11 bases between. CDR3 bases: TGTGCCAGCAGACTCGACCCACCCGGGGAGCTGTTTTTT. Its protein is CASRLDPPGELFF.

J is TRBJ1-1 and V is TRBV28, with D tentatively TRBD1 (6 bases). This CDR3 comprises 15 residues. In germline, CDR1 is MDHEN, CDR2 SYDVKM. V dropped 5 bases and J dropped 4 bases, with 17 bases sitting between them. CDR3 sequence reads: CASSPRRGWVTEAFF. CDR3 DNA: TGTGCCAGCAGTCCCCGGAGGGGGTGGGTCACTGAAGCTTTCTTT.

In DNA, the CDR3 is TGCAGCGCCGCGAAGGGGACAGATCACTACGAGCAGTACTTC. It codes for CSAAKGTDHYEQYF. The chain couples TRBV29-1 to TRBJ2-7, with 7 bases aligning to TRBD1. This CDR3 region has 14 residues. The V and J ends lost 7 bases and 3 bases, in that order; junction bases with no gene match: 12. Per germline, CDR1 SQVTM and CDR2 ANQGSEA.

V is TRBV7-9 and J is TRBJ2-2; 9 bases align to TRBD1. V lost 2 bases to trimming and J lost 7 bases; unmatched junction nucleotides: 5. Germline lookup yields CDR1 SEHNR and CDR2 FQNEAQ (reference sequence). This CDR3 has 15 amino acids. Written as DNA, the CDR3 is TGTGCCAGCAGCTTAACCGGGACAGGGAACGGGGAGCTGTTTTTT. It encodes CASSLTGTGNGELFF.

CDR3 bases: TGTGCCAGCGTGCGTGGAACTGGAAACACCATATATTTT. Its protein is CASVRGTGNTIYF. This sequence joins TRBV9 and TRBJ1-3; D ambiguous. V was pared by 7 bases and J by 2 bases, with 10 bases between. The CDR3 loop spans 13 amino acids. CDR1 is SGDLS and CDR2 is YYNGEE in the germline V gene.